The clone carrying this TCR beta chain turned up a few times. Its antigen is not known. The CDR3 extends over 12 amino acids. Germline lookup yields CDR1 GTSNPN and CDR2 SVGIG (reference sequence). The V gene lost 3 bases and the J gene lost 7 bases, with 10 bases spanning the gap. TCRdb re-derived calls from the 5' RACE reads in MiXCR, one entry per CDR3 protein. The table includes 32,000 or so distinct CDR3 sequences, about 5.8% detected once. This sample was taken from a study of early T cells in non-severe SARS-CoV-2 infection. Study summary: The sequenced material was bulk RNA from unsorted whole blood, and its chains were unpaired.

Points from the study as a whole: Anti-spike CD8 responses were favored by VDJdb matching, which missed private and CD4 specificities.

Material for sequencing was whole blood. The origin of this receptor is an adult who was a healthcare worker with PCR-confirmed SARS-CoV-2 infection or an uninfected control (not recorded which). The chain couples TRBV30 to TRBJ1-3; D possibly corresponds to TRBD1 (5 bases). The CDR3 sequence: CAWRRQGNTIYF. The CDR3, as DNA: TGTGCCTGGAGACGGCAGGGCAACACCATATATTTT.